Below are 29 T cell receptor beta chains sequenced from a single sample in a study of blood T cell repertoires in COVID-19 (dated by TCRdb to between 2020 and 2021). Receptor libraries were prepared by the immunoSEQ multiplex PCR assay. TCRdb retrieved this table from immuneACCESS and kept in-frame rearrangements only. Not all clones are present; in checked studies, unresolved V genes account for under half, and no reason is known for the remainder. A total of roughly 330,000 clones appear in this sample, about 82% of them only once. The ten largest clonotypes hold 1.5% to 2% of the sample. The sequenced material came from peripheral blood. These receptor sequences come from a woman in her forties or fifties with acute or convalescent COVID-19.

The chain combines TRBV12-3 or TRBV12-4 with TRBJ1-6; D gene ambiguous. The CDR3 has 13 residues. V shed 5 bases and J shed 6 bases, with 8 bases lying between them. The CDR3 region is CASSPQTNSPLHF. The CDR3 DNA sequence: TGTGCCAGCAGTCCACAGACTAATTCACCCCTCCACTTT.

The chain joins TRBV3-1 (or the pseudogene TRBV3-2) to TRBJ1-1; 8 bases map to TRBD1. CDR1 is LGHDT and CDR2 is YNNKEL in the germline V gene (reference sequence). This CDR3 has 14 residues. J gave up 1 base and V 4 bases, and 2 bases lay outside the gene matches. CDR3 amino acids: CASSLGTGNTEAFF. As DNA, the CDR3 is TGTGCCAGCAGCCTCGGGACAGGGAACACTGAAGCTTTCTTT.

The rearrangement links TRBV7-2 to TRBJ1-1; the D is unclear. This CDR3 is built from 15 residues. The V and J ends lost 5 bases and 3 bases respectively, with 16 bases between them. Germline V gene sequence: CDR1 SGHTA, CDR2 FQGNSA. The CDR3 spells CASSPNTPKYTEAFF. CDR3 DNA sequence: TGTGCCAGCAGCCCAAACACGCCCAAGTACACTGAAGCTTTCTTT.

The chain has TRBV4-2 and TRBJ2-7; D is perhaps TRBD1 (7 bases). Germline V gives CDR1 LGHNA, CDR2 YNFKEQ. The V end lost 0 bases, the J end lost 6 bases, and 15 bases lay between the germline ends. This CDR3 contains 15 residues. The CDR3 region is CASSQEGGTATEQYF. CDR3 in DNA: TGTGCCAGCAGCCAAGAGGGCGGGACAGCAACCGAGCAGTACTTC.

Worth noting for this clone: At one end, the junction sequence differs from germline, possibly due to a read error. CDR3 bases: TGCGCCAGCAGCTTCTGGACAGGAGGGAACGAGCGGTACTTC. It encodes CASSFWTGGNERYF. The chain joins TRBV5-1 to TRBJ2-7, with D possibly TRBD1 on 7 matching bases. This CDR3 has 14 amino acids. Germline CDR1 is SGHRS and CDR2 is YFSETQ.

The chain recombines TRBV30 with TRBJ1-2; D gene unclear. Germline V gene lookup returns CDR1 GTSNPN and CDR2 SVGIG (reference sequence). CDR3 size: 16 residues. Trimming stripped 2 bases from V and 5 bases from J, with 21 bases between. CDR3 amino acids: CAWSRKGQPRGYGYTF. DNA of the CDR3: TGTGCCTGGAGTAGGAAGGGCCAACCTCGGGGTTATGGCTACACCTTC.

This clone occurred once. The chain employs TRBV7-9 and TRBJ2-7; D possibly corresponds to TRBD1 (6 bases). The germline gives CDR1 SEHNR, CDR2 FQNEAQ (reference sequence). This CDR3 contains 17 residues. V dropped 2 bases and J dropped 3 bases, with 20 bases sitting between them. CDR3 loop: CASSLIGGELPVYEQYF. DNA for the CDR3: TGTGCCAGCAGCTTAATAGGGGGAGAACTCCCCGTCTACGAGCAGTACTTC.

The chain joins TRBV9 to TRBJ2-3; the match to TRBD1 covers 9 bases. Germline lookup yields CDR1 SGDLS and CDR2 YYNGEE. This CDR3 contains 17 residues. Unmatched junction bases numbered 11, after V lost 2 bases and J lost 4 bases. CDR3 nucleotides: TGTGCCAGCAGCGTTGGAGGGACAGGGCGTTTCTCAGATACGCAGTATTTT. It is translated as CASSVGGTGRFSDTQYF.

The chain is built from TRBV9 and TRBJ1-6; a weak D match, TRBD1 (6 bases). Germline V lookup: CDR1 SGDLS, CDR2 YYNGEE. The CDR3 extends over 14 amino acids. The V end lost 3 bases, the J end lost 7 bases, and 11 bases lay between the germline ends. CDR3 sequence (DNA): TGTGCCAGCAGCGGGGGACAAATCAATTCACCCCTCCACTTT. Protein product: CASSGGQINSPLHF.

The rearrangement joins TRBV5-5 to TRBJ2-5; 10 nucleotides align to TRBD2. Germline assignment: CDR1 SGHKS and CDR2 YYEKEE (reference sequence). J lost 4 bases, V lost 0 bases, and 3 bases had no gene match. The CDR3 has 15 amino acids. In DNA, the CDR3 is TGTGCCAGCAGCTTGGTGGGACTAGCGTCAGAGACCCAGTACTTC. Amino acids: CASSLVGLASETQYF.

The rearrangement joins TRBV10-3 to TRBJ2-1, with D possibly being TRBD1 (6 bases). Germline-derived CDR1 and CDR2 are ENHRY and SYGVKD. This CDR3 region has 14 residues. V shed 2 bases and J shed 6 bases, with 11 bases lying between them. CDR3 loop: CAISEPQGSNEQFF. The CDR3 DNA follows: TGTGCCATCAGTGAGCCTCAGGGGTCCAATGAGCAGTTCTTC.

The CDR3 loop is CASSQGLAGDETQYF. The CDR3 nucleotides are TGCGCCAGCAGCCAAGGACTAGCGGGAGATGAGACCCAGTACTTC. The chain joins TRBV4-1 to TRBJ2-5; 12 nucleotides align to TRBD2. The germline gives CDR1 MGHRA, CDR2 YSYEKL. CDR3 size: 15 residues. The junction had 2 bases not matched to a gene; V was cut back by 1 base and J by 5 bases.

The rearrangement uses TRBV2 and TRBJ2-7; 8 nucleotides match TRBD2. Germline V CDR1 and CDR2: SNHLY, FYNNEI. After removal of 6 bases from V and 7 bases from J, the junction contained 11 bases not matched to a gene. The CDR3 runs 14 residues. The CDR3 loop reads CASRARGGMLEQYF. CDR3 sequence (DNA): TGTGCCAGCAGAGCCCGGGGGGGAATGTTAGAGCAGTACTTC.

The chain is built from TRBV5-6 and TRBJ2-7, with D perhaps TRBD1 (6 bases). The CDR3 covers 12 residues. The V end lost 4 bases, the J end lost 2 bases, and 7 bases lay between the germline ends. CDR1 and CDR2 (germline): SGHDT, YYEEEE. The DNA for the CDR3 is TGTGCCAGCAGCAGGGACACCTACGAGCAGTACTTC. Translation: CASSRDTYEQYF. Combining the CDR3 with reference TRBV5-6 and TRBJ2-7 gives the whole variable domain DAGVTQSPTHLIKTRGQQVTLRCSPKSGHDTVSWYQQALGQGPQFIFQYYEEEERQRGNFPDRFSGHQFPNYSSELNVNALLLGDSALYLCASSRDTYEQYFGPGTRLTVT.

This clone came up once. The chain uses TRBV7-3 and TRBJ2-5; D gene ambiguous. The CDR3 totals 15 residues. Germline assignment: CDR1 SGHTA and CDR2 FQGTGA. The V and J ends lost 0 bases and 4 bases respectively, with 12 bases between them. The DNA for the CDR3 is TGTGCCAGCAGCTTAACACCCGGAGTCGGAGAGACCCAGTACTTC. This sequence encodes CASSLTPGVGETQYF.

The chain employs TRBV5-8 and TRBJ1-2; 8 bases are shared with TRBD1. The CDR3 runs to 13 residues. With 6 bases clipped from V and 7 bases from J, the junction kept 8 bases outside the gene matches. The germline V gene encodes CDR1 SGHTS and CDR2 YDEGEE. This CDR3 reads CASTTAGGFGYTF. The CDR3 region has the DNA TGTGCCAGCACCACGGCAGGGGGCTTTGGCTACACCTTC.

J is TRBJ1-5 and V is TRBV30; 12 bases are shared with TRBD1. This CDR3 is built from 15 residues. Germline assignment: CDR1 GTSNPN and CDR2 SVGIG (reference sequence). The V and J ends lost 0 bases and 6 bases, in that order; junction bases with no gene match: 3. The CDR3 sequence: CAWSVGTGGGQPQHF. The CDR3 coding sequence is TGTGCCTGGAGTGTAGGGACAGGGGGCGGTCAGCCCCAGCATTTT.

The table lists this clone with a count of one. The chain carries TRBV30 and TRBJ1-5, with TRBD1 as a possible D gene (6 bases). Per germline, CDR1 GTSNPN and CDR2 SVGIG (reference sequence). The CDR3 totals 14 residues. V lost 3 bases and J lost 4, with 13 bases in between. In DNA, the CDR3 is TGTGCCTGGAGCCGGACAGTGAGAAATCAGCCCCAGCATTTT. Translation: CAWSRTVRNQPQHF. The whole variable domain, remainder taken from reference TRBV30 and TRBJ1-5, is SQTIHQWPATLVQPVGSPLSLECTVEGTSNPNLYWYRQAAGRGLQLLFYSVGIGQISSEVPQNLSASRPQDRQFILSSKKLLLSDSGFYLCAWSRTVRNQPQHFGDGTRLSIL.

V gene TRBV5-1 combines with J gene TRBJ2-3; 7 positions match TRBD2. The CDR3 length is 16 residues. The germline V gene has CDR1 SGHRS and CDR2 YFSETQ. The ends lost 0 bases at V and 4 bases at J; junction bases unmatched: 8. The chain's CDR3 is CASSLAGGSTADTQYF. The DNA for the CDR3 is TGCGCCAGCAGCTTGGCCGGCGGGAGTACCGCAGATACGCAGTATTTT.

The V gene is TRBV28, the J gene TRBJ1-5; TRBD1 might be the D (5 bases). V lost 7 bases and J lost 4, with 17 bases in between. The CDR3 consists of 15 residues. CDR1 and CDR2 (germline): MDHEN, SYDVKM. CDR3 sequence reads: CASNLGGRSNQPQHF. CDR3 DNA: TGTGCCAGCAACTTGGGGGGACGGAGTAATCAGCCCCAGCATTTT.

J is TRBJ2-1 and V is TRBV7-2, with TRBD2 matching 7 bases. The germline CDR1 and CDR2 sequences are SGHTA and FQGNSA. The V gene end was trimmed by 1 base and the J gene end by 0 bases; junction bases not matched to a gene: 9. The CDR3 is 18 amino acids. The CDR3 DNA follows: TGTGCCAGCAGCTTAGGGCTTGGGTCGGGAGGCTCCTACAATGAGCAGTTCTTC. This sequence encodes CASSLGLGSGGSYNEQFF.

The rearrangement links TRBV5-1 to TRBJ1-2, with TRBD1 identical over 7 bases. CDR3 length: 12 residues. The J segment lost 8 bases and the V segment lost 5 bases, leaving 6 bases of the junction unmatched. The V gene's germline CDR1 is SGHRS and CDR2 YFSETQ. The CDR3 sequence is CASRIQGEGYTF. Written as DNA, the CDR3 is TGCGCCAGCAGGATCCAGGGGGAGGGCTACACCTTC.

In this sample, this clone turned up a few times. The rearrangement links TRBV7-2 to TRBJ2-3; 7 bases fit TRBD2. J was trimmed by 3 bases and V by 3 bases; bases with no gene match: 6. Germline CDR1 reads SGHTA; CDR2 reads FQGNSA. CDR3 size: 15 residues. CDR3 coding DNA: TGTGCCAGCAGCTTTGGCGGGAGTGGTACAGATACGCAGTATTTT. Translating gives CASSFGGSGTDTQYF.

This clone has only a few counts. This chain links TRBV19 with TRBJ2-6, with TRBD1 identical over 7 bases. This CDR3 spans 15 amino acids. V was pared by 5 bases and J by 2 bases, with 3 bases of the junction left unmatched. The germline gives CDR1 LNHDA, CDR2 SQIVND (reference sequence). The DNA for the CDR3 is TGTGCCAGTAGTCCCGACAGGGCTGGGGCCAACGTCCTGACTTTC. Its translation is CASSPDRAGANVLTF. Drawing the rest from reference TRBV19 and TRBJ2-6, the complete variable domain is DGGITQSPKYLFRKEGQNVTLSCEQNLNHDAMYWYRQDPGQGLRLIYYSQIVNDFQKGDIAEGYSVSREKKESFPLTVTSAQKNPTAFYLCASSPDRAGANVLTFGAGSRLTVL.

The CDR3 bases are TGTGCCAGCAGCCAAGGTACAGGGTCGGACGAGCAGTACTTC. This gives the protein CASSQGTGSDEQYF. J is TRBJ2-7 and V is TRBV16; D might be TRBD1 (6 bases). The germline gives CDR1 KGHSY, CDR2 FQNENV. The CDR3 sequence is 14 residues long. The V gene lost 2 bases and the J gene lost 5 bases, with 13 bases spanning the gap.

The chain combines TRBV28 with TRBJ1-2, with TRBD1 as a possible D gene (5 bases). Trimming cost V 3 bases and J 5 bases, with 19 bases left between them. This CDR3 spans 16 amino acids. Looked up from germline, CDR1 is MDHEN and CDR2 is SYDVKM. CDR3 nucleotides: TGTGCCAGCAGTTTTGGCCCTCTAGGGGCCACTTATGGCTACACCTTC. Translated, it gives CASSFGPLGATYGYTF.

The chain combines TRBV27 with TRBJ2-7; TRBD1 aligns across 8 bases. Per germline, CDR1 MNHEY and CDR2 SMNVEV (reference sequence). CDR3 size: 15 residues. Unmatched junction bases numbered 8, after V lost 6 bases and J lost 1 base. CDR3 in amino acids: CASRPGTGLSYEQYF. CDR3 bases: TGTGCCAGCAGACCCGGGACAGGCCTTTCCTACGAGCAGTACTTC.

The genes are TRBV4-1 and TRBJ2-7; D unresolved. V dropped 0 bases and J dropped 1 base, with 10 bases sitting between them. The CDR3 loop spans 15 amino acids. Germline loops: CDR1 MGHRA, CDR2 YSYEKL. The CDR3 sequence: CASSQELTYSYEQYF. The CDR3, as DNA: TGCGCCAGCAGCCAAGAACTCACCTATTCCTACGAGCAGTACTTC.

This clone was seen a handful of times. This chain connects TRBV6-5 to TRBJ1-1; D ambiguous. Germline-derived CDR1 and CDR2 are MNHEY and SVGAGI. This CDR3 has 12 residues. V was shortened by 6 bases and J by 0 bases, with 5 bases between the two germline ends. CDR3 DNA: TGTGCCAGCAGAACGGTGAACACTGAAGCTTTCTTT. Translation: CASRTVNTEAFF.